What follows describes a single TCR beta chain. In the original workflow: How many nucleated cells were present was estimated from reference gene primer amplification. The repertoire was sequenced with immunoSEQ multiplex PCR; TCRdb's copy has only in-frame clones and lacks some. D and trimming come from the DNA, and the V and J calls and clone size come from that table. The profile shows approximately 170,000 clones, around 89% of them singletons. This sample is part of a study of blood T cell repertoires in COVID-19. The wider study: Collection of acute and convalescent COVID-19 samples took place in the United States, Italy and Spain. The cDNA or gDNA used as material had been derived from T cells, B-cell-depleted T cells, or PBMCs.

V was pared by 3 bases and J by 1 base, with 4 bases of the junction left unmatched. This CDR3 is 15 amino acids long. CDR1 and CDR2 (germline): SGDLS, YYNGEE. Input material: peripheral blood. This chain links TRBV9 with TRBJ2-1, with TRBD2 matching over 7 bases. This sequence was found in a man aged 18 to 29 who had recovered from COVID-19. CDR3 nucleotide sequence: TGTGCCAGCAGCGCAAGCGGGAAATCCTACAATGAGCAGTTCTTC. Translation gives CASSASGKSYNEQFF.